Below, 28 T cell receptor beta chains from the same sample are listed, as sequenced in a study of blood T cell repertoires in COVID-19. Repertoires were generated with immunoSEQ multiplex PCR, while TCRdb's copy carries only in-frame clones and drops some. The data contain more than 130,000 clones, about nine tenths of them singletons. The sample taken for sequencing was peripheral blood. The receptors were sampled from a man between 50 and 59 years old with active or convalescent COVID-19.

The chain carries TRBV9 and TRBJ1-3; no definite D call. Trimming stripped 0 bases from V and 0 bases from J, with 10 bases between. This CDR3 comprises 16 residues. Germline V lookup: CDR1 SGDLS, CDR2 YYNGEE. CDR3 protein: CASSVGHGSSGNTIYF. CDR3 nucleotide sequence: TGTGCCAGCAGCGTAGGTCACGGGAGCTCTGGAAACACCATATATTTT.

The rearrangement joins TRBV5-1 to TRBJ2-3; 9 bases line up with TRBD1. Trimming removed 4 bases from V and 2 bases from J; junction bases left unmatched: 5. The CDR3 totals 15 residues. CDR1 is SGHRS, CDR2 YFSETQ, per germline. CDR3 region: CASSHRDRDTDTQYF. As DNA, the CDR3 is TGCGCCAGCAGCCACCGGGACAGGGACACAGATACGCAGTATTTT. The variable domain in full, with the rest retrieved from reference TRBV5-1 and TRBJ2-3, is KAGVTQTPRYLIKTRGQQVTLSCSPISGHRSVSWYQQTPGQGLQFLFEYFSETQRNKGNFPGRFSGRQFSNSRSEMNVSTLELGDSALYLCASSHRDRDTDTQYFGPGTRLTVL.

The chain joins TRBV11-2 to TRBJ1-2, with D unclear. The V end was cut by 0 bases, the J end by 8 bases, with 10 bases between. CDR1 and CDR2 (germline): SGHAT, FQNNGV. The CDR3 is 13 amino acids. The CDR3 coding sequence is TGTGCCAGCAGCTTAGAGCCTCATACAGGCTACACCTTC. Encoded protein: CASSLEPHTGYTF. The variable domain in full, completed from reference TRBV11-2 and TRBJ1-2, reads EAGVAQSPRYKIIEKRQSVAFWCNPISGHATLYWYQQILGQGPKLLIQFQNNGVVDDSQLPKDRFSAERLKGVDSTLKIQPAKLEDSAVYLCASSLEPHTGYTFGSGTRLTVV.

This clone was found a few times. The rearrangement links TRBV18 to TRBJ2-7; 11 bases align to TRBD2. This CDR3 is built from 15 residues. Germline-derived CDR1 and CDR2 are KGHSH and LQKENI. Losses at the gene ends were 1 base for V and 5 bases for J; bases not matched to a gene: 4. The chain's CDR3 is CASSPHKLAGDEQYF. CDR3 DNA sequence: TGTGCCAGCTCACCACATAAACTAGCGGGAGACGAGCAGTACTTC.

This chain's CDR3 is CASSSSGTAYGYTF. The CDR3 bases are TGTGCCAGTAGTTCATCCGGGACAGCCTATGGCTACACCTTC. The V call is TRBV19, the J call TRBJ1-2; 7 bases are a match to TRBD1. This CDR3 contains 14 residues. Germline V gene sequence: CDR1 LNHDA, CDR2 SQIVND (reference sequence). V trimming: 5 bases; J trimming: 4 bases; junction bases outside the gene matches: 7.

The chain links TRBV6-1 to TRBJ2-1, with a weak D call TRBD2 (5 bases). The CDR3 is 15 residues long. Deletions cut 4 bases from V and 4 bases from J, with 14 bases between. The V gene's germline CDR1 is MNHNS and CDR2 SASEGT. The DNA of the CDR3 is TGTGCCAGCAGTGGAGGCTCCTCGGGGTACAATGAGCAGTTCTTC. Translation: CASSGGSSGYNEQFF.

The chain employs TRBV6-5 and TRBJ1-5; 7 bases match TRBD1. Germline CDR1 is MNHEY and CDR2 is SVGAGI. V was clipped by 6 bases and J by 0 bases; unmatched bases: 2. The CDR3 consists of 14 residues. CDR3 DNA: TGTGCCAGCAGGGGGACAGTTAGCAATCAGCCCCAGCATTTT. The encoded protein is CASRGTVSNQPQHF.

The rearrangement links TRBV19 to TRBJ2-7; D is ambiguous. From germline, CDR1 is LNHDA and CDR2 SQIVND (reference sequence). The CDR3 spans 14 residues. Trimming took 4 bases from V and 0 from J, leaving 10 bases between them. CDR3 sequence: CASSSADFSYEQYF. Written as DNA, the CDR3 is TGTGCCAGTAGTAGTGCAGACTTCTCCTACGAGCAGTACTTC. The full variable domain, in which reference TRBV19 and TRBJ2-7 provide the parts outside the CDR3, is DGGITQSPKYLFRKEGQNVTLSCEQNLNHDAMYWYRQDPGQGLRLIYYSQIVNDFQKGDIAEGYSVSREKKESFPLTVTSAQKNPTAFYLCASSSADFSYEQYFGPGTRLTVT.

The V and J genes are TRBV5-1 and TRBJ1-2; D ambiguous. CDR3 length equals 14 residues. The V gene lost 4 bases and the J gene lost 6 bases, with 16 bases spanning the gap. Looked up from germline, CDR1 is SGHRS and CDR2 is YFSETQ. The CDR3 is CASSPTSKKDGYTF. The CDR3 DNA reads as TGCGCCAGCAGCCCGACAAGCAAGAAGGATGGCTACACCTTC.

The J gene is TRBJ2-3, the V gene TRBV6-5; 9 bases are shared with TRBD1. V was pared by 6 bases and J by 6 bases, with 7 bases of the junction left unmatched. The CDR3 has 14 residues. Germline assignment: CDR1 MNHEY and CDR2 SVGAGI. The CDR3 coding sequence is TGTGCCAGCAGCCCCGGGACAGGGTGGGATACGCAGTATTTT. Amino acid sequence: CASSPGTGWDTQYF.

The chain carries TRBV4-1 and TRBJ1-5; D is ambiguous. The length of the CDR3 is 14 residues. Per germline, CDR1 MGHRA and CDR2 YSYEKL. V lost 4 bases and J 9 bases, leaving 16 bases between the germline ends. The CDR3 coding sequence is TGCGCCAGCAGCCCCGTATTAGCGGTCCCGCCCCAGCATTTT. This codes for CASSPVLAVPPQHF.

The chain carries TRBV24-1 and TRBJ1-3, with D possibly matching TRBD1 (5 bases). Trimming shortened V by 4 bases and J by 2 bases, and 5 bases separated the two germline ends. Germline V gene data show CDR1 as KGHDR and CDR2 as SFDVKD. The CDR3 has 13 amino acids. The CDR3 is CATSDRAGNTIYF. CDR3 bases: TGTGCCACCAGTGACAGGGCTGGAAACACCATATATTTT.

This chain connects TRBV5-1 to TRBJ2-6, with D unclear. The V end was cut by 4 bases, the J end by 2 bases, with 16 bases between. Germline CDR1 reads SGHRS; CDR2 reads YFSETQ. The CDR3 contains 17 residues. DNA of the CDR3: TGCGCCAGCAGCCATACGCCAAATGGAGCTGGGGCCAACGTCCTGACTTTC. Translated, it gives CASSHTPNGAGANVLTF.

V is TRBV29-1 and J is TRBJ1-3; D is unclear. Trimming took 7 bases from V and 4 from J, leaving 8 bases between them. CDR1 and CDR2 (germline): SQVTM, ANQGSEA. This CDR3 spans 11 amino acids. CDR3 DNA sequence: TGCAGCGGTTACCGGGGAAACACCATATATTTT. This codes for CSGYRGNTIYF. Full variable domain (outside the CDR3, taken from reference TRBV29-1 and TRBJ1-3): SAVISQKPSRDICQRGTSLTIQCQVDSQVTMMFWYRQQPGQSLTLIATANQGSEATYESGFVIDKFPISRPNLTFSTLTVSNMSPEDSSIYLCSGYRGNTIYFGEGSWLTVV.

On this clone itself: Other DNA sequences in this sample translate to the same CDR3. This chain connects TRBV19 to TRBJ2-6; perhaps TRBD2 as D (6 bases). The CDR3 length is 16 residues. The germline CDR1 and CDR2 sequences are LNHDA and SQIVND (reference sequence). Trimming left V 1 base short and J 1 base short, with 8 bases between. DNA of the CDR3: TGTGCCAGTAGTATAGGGGCGGGGTCTGGGGCCAACGTCCTGACTTTC. Its protein product is CASSIGAGSGANVLTF.

This clone was observed once. The chain carries TRBV29-1 and TRBJ1-4, with D uncertain. Per germline, CDR1 SQVTM and CDR2 ANQGSEA. The CDR3 loop spans 13 amino acids. Trimming pared 7 bases from V and 8 bases from J, leaving 17 bases between. CDR3 sequence: CSAGGREGEKLFF. In nucleotides, the CDR3 is TGCAGCGCTGGAGGTCGGGAAGGGGAAAAACTGTTTTTT. The full variable domain, its missing parts supplied by reference TRBV29-1 and TRBJ1-4, is SAVISQKPSRDICQRGTSLTIQCQVDSQVTMMFWYRQQPGQSLTLIATANQGSEATYESGFVIDKFPISRPNLTFSTLTVSNMSPEDSSIYLCSAGGREGEKLFFGSGTQLSVL.

The rearrangement links TRBV7-2 to TRBJ2-4; 8 nucleotides match TRBD2. Germline assignment: CDR1 SGHTA and CDR2 FQGNSA. This CDR3 has 15 residues. V shed 5 bases and J 1 base; nucleotides not matched to a gene: 4. The DNA for the CDR3 is TGTGCCAGCAGCCGTCGGGGGGGGGCCAAAAACATTCAGTACTTC. Residues: CASSRRGGAKNIQYF.

V is TRBV19 and J is TRBJ2-1, with TRBD2 as a possible D gene (8 bases). The CDR3 is 16 amino acids. Germline loops: CDR1 LNHDA, CDR2 SQIVND (reference sequence). V was cut by 3 bases and J by 7 bases, with 19 bases left in between. CDR3 amino acids: CASSIKGAREVNEQFF. CDR3 bases: TGTGCCAGTAGTATTAAGGGGGCGCGGGAGGTAAATGAGCAGTTCTTC. Complete variable domain (other parts from reference TRBV19 and TRBJ2-1): DGGITQSPKYLFRKEGQNVTLSCEQNLNHDAMYWYRQDPGQGLRLIYYSQIVNDFQKGDIAEGYSVSREKKESFPLTVTSAQKNPTAFYLCASSIKGAREVNEQFFGPGTRLTVL.

This clone was seen once. V and J are TRBV5-6 and TRBJ1-3, with D uncertain. The V end was cut by 4 bases, the J end by 8 bases, with 13 bases between. This CDR3 contains 13 residues. The V gene's germline CDR1 is SGHDT and CDR2 YYEEEE. For the CDR3, the DNA is TGTGCCAGCAGCCCGAAGCGCCACCACACCATATATTTT. It codes for CASSPKRHHTIYF. Using reference TRBV5-6 and TRBJ1-3 for the parts outside the CDR3, the full variable domain is DAGVTQSPTHLIKTRGQQVTLRCSPKSGHDTVSWYQQALGQGPQFIFQYYEEEERQRGNFPDRFSGHQFPNYSSELNVNALLLGDSALYLCASSPKRHHTIYFGEGSWLTVV.

The chain uses TRBV28 and TRBJ1-2; 9 nucleotides align to TRBD1. Germline trimming cut 7 bases from V and 7 bases from J; bases unmatched to any gene: 10. Germline CDR1 is MDHEN and CDR2 is SYDVKM. CDR3 length: 14 residues. CDR3 in amino acids: CASKEQGAFSGYTF. For the CDR3, the DNA is TGTGCCAGCAAAGAACAGGGGGCCTTCTCTGGCTACACCTTC.

The rearrangement uses TRBV2 and TRBJ2-1; TRBD2 matches at 12 bases. CDR3 length equals 19 residues. Germline V lookup: CDR1 SNHLY, CDR2 FYNNEI. V shed 7 bases and J 1 base; nucleotides not matched to a gene: 14. The CDR3 DNA is TGTGCCAGCAAACGCCGACTAGCGGGAGAAATGGGGTCCTACAATGAGCAGTTCTTC. As protein: CASKRRLAGEMGSYNEQFF.

This rearrangement joins TRBV14 to TRBJ2-7, with 7 positions matching TRBD1. J lost 0 bases, V lost 4 bases, and 3 bases had no gene match. Per the germline V gene, CDR1 is SGHDN and CDR2 is FVKESK. The CDR3 covers 14 residues. CDR3 sequence reads: CASSPWDSSYEQYF. In nucleotides, the CDR3 is TGTGCCAGCAGCCCTTGGGACAGCTCCTACGAGCAGTACTTC.

The CDR3 here is CASIGPTGAQSQPQHF. Here the CDR3 DNA reads TGTGCCAGCATCGGCCCGACAGGAGCCCAATCACAACCCCAGCATTTT. This chain connects TRBV21-1 to TRBJ1-5; the D call in the table, TRBD1, was not verified against the DNA. TRBV21-1 is termed a pseudogene. The CDR3 totals 16 residues.

The J gene is TRBJ2-6, the V gene TRBV7-9, with D hard to call. The length of the CDR3 is 17 residues. Per germline, CDR1 SEHNR and CDR2 FQNEAQ (reference sequence). The V end lost 5 bases, the J end lost 0 bases, and 14 bases lay between the germline ends. The CDR3 DNA sequence: TGTGCCAGCAGCCCCCCCGCAGGCTTCTCTGGGGCCAACGTCCTGACTTTC. It translates to CASSPPAGFSGANVLTF.

The chain carries TRBV7-2 and TRBJ1-5; D unclear. V was shortened by 5 bases and J by 2 bases, with 13 bases between the two germline ends. This CDR3 contains 15 residues. Germline V gives CDR1 SGHTA, CDR2 FQGNSA. The CDR3 spells CASSPGSSGNQPQHF. CDR3 sequence (DNA): TGTGCCAGCAGCCCGGGTTCCTCGGGCAATCAGCCCCAGCATTTT.

This clone was recorded once. V is TRBV19 and J is TRBJ2-1; D unclear. Germline loops: CDR1 LNHDA, CDR2 SQIVND (reference sequence). The CDR3 is 16 residues long. Trimming pared 3 bases from V and 3 bases from J, leaving 15 bases between. The CDR3 DNA is TGTGCCAGTAGTATGTTCGTGAATCTCGGCTACAATGAGCAGTTCTTC. Encoded protein: CASSMFVNLGYNEQFF. The whole variable domain, remainder taken from reference TRBV19 and TRBJ2-1, is DGGITQSPKYLFRKEGQNVTLSCEQNLNHDAMYWYRQDPGQGLRLIYYSQIVNDFQKGDIAEGYSVSREKKESFPLTVTSAQKNPTAFYLCASSMFVNLGYNEQFFGPGTRLTVL.

The J gene is TRBJ1-5, the V gene TRBV18, with D perhaps matching TRBD1 (6 bases). V was clipped by 2 bases and J by 2 bases, with 7 bases between them. This CDR3 is built from 14 residues. Germline lookup yields CDR1 KGHSH and CDR2 LQKENI. The CDR3: CASSPEGGNQPQHF. The CDR3, as DNA: TGTGCCAGCTCACCAGAGGGGGGCAATCAGCCCCAGCATTTT.

The rearrangement links TRBV27 to TRBJ1-2; 7 nucleotides line up with TRBD1. CDR1 is MNHEY, CDR2 SMNVEV, per germline (reference sequence). With V trimmed by 4 bases and J by 1 base, 6 bases remained unmatched. The CDR3 runs 15 residues. The CDR3 sequence: CASSYRGQGNYGYTF. DNA for the CDR3: TGTGCCAGCAGTTATAGGGGGCAGGGTAACTATGGCTACACCTTC.